This entry lists 13 T cell receptor beta chains sequenced from one sample in a study of patients and donors after allogeneic stem cell transplantation. TCRdb re-derived calls from the RT-PCR reads in MiXCR, one entry per CDR3 protein. This sample has about 110,000 distinct CDR3 sequences, with roughly 35% found just once. The specimen sequenced was blood, either unsorted or a sorted T cell fraction (not recorded which). The receptors were sampled from a human donor who was either an allogeneic HSCT recipient or a stem cell or donor lymphocyte infusion donor (not recorded which). It is not recorded whose cells these are; they may come from a transplant donor.

This clonotype was detected ten times or more. The genes are TRBV10-3 and TRBJ1-1; 7 bases map to TRBD1. V dropped 6 bases and J dropped 4; count of bases not matched to a gene: 8. The CDR3 spans 14 residues. Per germline, CDR1 ENHRY and CDR2 SYGVKD. This chain's CDR3 is CAISLQGLSTEAFF. The DNA for the CDR3 is TGTGCCATCAGCCTACAGGGGTTGAGCACTGAAGCTTTCTTT.

The J gene is TRBJ2-1, the V gene TRBV7-8, with 12 positions matching TRBD2. The length of the CDR3 is 16 residues. The ends lost 5 bases at V and 4 bases at J; junction bases unmatched: 6. Germline loops: CDR1 SGHVS, CDR2 FQNEAQ. The CDR3 nucleotides read TGTGCCAGCAGCCTCATCGGGACTAGCGGGTACAATGAGCAGTTCTTC. It encodes CASSLIGTSGYNEQFF. Looking up the rest from reference TRBV7-8 and TRBJ2-1 gives the full variable domain: GAGVSQSPRYKVAKRGQDVALRCDPISGHVSLFWYQQALGQGPEFLTYFQNEAQLDKSGLPSDRFFAERPEGSVSTLKIQRTQQEDSAVYLCASSLIGTSGYNEQFFGPGTRLTVL.

Many counts were recorded for this clonotype. The gene calls are TRBV7-2 and TRBJ2-1, with D unresolved. CDR3 size: 14 residues. V was trimmed by 0 bases and J by 8 bases, leaving 11 bases between them. Germline V gene lookup returns CDR1 SGHTA and CDR2 FQGNSA. CDR3 sequence: CASSLAVLVDEQFF. The CDR3 coding sequence is TGTGCCAGCAGCTTAGCGGTTTTGGTTGATGAGCAGTTCTTC.

The chain is built from TRBV20-1 and TRBJ2-1; 9 bases map to TRBD2. The ends lost 6 bases at V and 8 bases at J; junction bases unmatched: 11. The CDR3 is 14 amino acids. Germline V gene sequence: CDR1 DFQATT, CDR2 SNEGSKA (reference sequence). CDR3 coding DNA: TGCAGTGCCCCCTGGGCGGGAGGGCCATATGAGCAGTTCTTC. Protein sequence: CSAPWAGGPYEQFF.

The genes are TRBV20-1 and TRBJ2-3; 8 positions agree with TRBD1. The CDR3 consists of 12 residues. The V and J ends lost 5 bases and 5 bases, in that order; junction bases with no gene match: 3. Germline CDR1 DFQATT, CDR2 SNEGSKA (reference sequence). CDR3 protein: CSAPTGVDTQYF. DNA for the CDR3: TGCAGTGCTCCGACAGGGGTAGATACGCAGTATTTT.

This clonotype was seen more than once but under ten times. This rearrangement joins TRBV20-1 to TRBJ1-6; 8 bases are a match to TRBD1. Germline assignment: CDR1 DFQATT and CDR2 SNEGSKA (reference sequence). CDR3 length equals 14 residues. With V trimmed by 4 bases and J by 10 bases, 9 bases remained unmatched. The CDR3 bases are TGCAGTGCTAAACGTGGACAGGGCGGATCACCCCTCCACTTT. Residues: CSAKRGQGGSPLHF.

The chain combines TRBV3-1 with TRBJ1-1, with D possibly TRBD1 on 5 matching bases. Germline V gives CDR1 LGHDT, CDR2 YNNKEL (reference sequence). The CDR3 is made up of 14 amino acids. V gave up 0 bases and J gave up 5 bases, with 10 bases separating them. The CDR3 sequence is CASSQDRVRTEAFF. CDR3 coding DNA: TGTGCCAGCAGCCAAGACAGGGTGAGAACTGAAGCTTTCTTT. The variable domain in full, with the rest retrieved from reference TRBV3-1 and TRBJ1-1, is DTAVSQTPKYLVTQMGNDKSIKCEQNLGHDTMYWYKQDSKKFLKIMFSYNNKELIINETVPNRFSPKSPDKAHLNLHINSLELGDSAVYFCASSQDRVRTEAFFGQGTRLTVV.

The CDR3 DNA is TGCGCCAGCAGCTTCCGGGACTGGGGAGTAGACGAGCAGTACTTC. Protein: CASSFRDWGVDEQYF. The chain joins TRBV5-1 to TRBJ2-7; a weak D match, TRBD2 (6 bases). Germline V gives CDR1 SGHRS, CDR2 YFSETQ. The CDR3 is 15 amino acids. Trimming pared 2 bases from V and 5 bases from J, leaving 17 bases between.

The chain carries TRBV5-1 and TRBJ1-2, with 9 positions matching TRBD1. This CDR3 contains 15 residues. V was clipped by 4 bases and J by 0 bases; unmatched bases: 4. Germline-derived CDR1 and CDR2 are SGHRS and YFSETQ. CDR3 sequence (DNA): TGCGCCAGCAGCCTGGGGGACAGGGCTAACTATGGCTACACCTTC. Translating gives CASSLGDRANYGYTF.

V is TRBV6-5 and J is TRBJ1-1; D gene unclear. The germline CDR1 and CDR2 sequences are MNHEY and SVGAGI. CDR3 length: 15 residues. Trimming removed 2 bases at V and 4 bases at J, with 14 bases between. CDR3 amino acids: CASSYIADFGTEAFF. The CDR3 DNA reads as TGTGCCAGCAGTTACATCGCAGATTTCGGCACTGAAGCTTTCTTT.

The chain carries TRBV10-3 and TRBJ2-1; 10 bases map to TRBD2. The CDR3 loop spans 14 amino acids. Germline CDR1 ENHRY, CDR2 SYGVKD. The trim removed 6 bases at V and 4 bases at J, leaving 3 bases unmatched. This chain's CDR3 is CAISPSGRYNEQFF. DNA for the CDR3: TGTGCCATCAGCCCTAGCGGGAGATACAATGAGCAGTTCTTC.

The chain carries TRBV20-1 and TRBJ2-7, with D tentatively TRBD1 (5 bases). The CDR3 loop spans 11 amino acids. V was pared by 6 bases and J by 3 bases, with 9 bases between. CDR1 and CDR2 (germline): DFQATT, SNEGSKA (reference sequence). Here the CDR3 reads CSARQNYEQYF. Written as DNA, the CDR3 is TGCAGTGCGAGACAGAACTACGAGCAGTACTTC.

The chain is built from TRBV12-3 or TRBV12-4 and TRBJ2-7; TRBD2 aligns across 14 bases. Trimming took 3 bases from V and 2 from J; bases not matched to a gene: 3. The CDR3 totals 16 residues. The CDR3 region has the DNA TGTGCCAGCAGTTTGTGGACTAGCGGGAGGACCTACGAGCAGTACTTC. Residues: CASSLWTSGRTYEQYF.